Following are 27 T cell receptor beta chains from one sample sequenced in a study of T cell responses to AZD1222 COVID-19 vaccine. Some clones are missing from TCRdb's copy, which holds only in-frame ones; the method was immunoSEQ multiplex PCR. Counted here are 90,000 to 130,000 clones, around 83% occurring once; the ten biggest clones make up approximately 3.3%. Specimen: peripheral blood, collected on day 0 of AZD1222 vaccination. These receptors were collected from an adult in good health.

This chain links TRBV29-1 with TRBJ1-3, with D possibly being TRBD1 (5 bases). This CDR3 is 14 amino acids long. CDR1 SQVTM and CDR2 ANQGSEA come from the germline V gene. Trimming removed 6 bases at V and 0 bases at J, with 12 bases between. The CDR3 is CSVPDRSSGNTIYF. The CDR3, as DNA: TGCAGCGTACCAGACAGAAGCTCTGGAAACACCATATATTTT.

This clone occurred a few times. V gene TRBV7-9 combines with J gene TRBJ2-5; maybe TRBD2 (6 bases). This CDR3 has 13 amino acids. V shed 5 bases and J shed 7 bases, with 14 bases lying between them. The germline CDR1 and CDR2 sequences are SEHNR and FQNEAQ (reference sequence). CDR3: CASSTSGLGTQYF. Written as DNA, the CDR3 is TGTGCCAGCAGCACCAGCGGGCTGGGGACCCAGTACTTC.

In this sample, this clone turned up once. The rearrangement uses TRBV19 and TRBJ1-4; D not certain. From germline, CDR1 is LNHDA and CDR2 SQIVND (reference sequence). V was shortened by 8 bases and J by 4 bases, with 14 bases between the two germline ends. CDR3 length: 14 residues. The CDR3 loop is CASSEPTFNEKLFF. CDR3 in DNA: TGTGCCAGTTCCGAGCCCACCTTTAATGAAAAACTGTTTTTT.

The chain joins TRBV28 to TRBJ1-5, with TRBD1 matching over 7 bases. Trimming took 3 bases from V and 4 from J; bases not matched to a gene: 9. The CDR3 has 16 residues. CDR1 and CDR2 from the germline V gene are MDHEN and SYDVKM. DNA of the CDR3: TGTGCCAGCAGTTTTAGGGACAGAAGGGGGAATCAGCCCCAGCATTTT. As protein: CASSFRDRRGNQPQHF.

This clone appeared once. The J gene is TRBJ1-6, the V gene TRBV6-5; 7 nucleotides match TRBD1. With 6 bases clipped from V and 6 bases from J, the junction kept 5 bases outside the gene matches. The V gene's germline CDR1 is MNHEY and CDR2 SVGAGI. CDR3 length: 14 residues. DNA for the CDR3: TGTGCCAGCAGGAGGGACAGACTTAATTCACCCCTCCACTTT. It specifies CASRRDRLNSPLHF.

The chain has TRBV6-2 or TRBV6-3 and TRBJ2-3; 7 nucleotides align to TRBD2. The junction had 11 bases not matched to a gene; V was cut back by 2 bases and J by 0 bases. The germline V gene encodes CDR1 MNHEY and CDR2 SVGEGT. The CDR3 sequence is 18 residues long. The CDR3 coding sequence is TGTGCCAGCAGTTACCCCCCGTGGTCTAGCGGTAGCACAGATACGCAGTATTTT. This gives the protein CASSYPPWSSGSTDTQYF.

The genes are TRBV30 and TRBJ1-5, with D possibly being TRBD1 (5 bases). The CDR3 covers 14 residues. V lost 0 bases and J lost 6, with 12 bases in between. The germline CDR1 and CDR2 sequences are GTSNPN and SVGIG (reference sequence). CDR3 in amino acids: CAWSVLGEGQPQHF. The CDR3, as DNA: TGTGCCTGGAGTGTACTGGGGGAAGGTCAGCCCCAGCATTTT.

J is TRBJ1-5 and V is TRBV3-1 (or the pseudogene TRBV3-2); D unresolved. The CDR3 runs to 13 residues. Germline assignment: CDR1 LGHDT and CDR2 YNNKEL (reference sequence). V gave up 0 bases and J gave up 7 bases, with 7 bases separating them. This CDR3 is CASSQDGEQPQHF. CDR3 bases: TGTGCCAGCAGCCAAGATGGCGAGCAGCCCCAGCATTTT.

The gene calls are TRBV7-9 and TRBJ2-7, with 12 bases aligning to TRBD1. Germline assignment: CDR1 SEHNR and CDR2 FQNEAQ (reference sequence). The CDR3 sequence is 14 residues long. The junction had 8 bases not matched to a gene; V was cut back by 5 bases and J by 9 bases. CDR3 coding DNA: TGTGCCAGCAGCGAGCAGGGGACAGGGGGCACGCAGTACTTC. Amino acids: CASSEQGTGGTQYF.

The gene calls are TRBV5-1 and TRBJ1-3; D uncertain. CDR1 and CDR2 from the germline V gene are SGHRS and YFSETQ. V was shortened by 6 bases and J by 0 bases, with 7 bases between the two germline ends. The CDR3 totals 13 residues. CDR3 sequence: CASTSGSGNTIYF. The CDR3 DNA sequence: TGCGCCAGCACTTCGGGCTCTGGAAACACCATATATTTT.

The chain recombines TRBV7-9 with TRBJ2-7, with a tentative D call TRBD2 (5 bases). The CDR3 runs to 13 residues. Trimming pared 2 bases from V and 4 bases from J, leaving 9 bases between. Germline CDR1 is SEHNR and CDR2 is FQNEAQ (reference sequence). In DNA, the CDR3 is TGTGCCAGCAGCTTACCCCCGGGGTACGAGCAGTACTTC. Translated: CASSLPPGYEQYF.

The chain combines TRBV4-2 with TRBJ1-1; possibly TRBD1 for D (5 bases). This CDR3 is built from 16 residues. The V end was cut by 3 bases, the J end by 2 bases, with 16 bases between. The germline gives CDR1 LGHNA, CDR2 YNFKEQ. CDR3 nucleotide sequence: TGTGCCAGCAGCCAGGTCGGACAAAACCTAAACACTGAAGCTTTCTTT. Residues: CASSQVGQNLNTEAFF.

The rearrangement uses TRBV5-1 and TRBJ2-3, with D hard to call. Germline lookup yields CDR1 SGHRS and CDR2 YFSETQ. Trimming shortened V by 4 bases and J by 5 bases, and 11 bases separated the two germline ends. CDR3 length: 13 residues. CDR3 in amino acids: CASSPSYGDTQYF. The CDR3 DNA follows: TGCGCCAGCAGCCCATCATACGGAGATACGCAGTATTTT.

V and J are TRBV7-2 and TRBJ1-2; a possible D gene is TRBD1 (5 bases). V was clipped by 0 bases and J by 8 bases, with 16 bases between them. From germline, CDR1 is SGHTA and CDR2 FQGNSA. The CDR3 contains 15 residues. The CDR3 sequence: CASSLAEGQGGGYTF. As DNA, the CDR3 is TGTGCCAGCAGCTTAGCGGAGGGTCAGGGCGGCGGCTACACCTTC.

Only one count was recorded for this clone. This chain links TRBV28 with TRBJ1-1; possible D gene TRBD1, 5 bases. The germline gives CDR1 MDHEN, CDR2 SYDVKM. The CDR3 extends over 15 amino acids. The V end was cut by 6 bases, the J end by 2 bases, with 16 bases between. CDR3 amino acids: CASSGDSRGNTEAFF. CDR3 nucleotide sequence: TGTGCCAGCAGCGGTGACAGTAGGGGAAACACTGAAGCTTTCTTT. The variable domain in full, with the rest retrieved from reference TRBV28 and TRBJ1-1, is DVKVTQSSRYLVKRTGEKVFLECVQDMDHENMFWYRQDPGLGLRLIYFSYDVKMKEKGDIPEGYSVSREKKERFSLILESASTNQTSMYLCASSGDSRGNTEAFFGQGTRLTVV.

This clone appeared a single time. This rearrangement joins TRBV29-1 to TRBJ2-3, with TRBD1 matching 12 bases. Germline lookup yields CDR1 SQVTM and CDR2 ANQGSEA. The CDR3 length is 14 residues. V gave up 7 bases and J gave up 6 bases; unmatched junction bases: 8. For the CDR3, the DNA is TGCAGCGGTTCGGGGACAGGGGGCGCGGATACGCAGTATTTT. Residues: CSGSGTGGADTQYF.

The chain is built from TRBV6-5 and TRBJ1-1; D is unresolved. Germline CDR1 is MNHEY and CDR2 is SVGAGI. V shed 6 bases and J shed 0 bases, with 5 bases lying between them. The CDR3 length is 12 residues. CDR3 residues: CASSRLNTEAFF. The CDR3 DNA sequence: TGTGCCAGCAGCCGGTTGAACACTGAAGCTTTCTTT.

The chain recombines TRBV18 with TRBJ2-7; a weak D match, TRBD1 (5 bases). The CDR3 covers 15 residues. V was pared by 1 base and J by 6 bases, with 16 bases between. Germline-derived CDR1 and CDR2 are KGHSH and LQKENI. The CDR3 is CASSPLPGPVPEQYF. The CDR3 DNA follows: TGTGCCAGCTCACCACTTCCAGGGCCGGTGCCCGAGCAGTACTTC.

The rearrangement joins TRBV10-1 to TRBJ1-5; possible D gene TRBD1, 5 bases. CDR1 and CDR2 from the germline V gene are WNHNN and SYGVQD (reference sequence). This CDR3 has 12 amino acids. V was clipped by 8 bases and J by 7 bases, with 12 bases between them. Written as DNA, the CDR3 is TGCGCCAGCGGGCCCGGGGACCAGCCCCAGCATTTT. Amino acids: CASGPGDQPQHF.

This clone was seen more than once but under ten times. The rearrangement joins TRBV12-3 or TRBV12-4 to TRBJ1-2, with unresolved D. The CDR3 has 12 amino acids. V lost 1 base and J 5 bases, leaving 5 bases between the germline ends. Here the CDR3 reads CASSLGTYGYTF. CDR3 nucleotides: TGTGCCAGCAGTTTAGGCACGTATGGCTACACCTTC.

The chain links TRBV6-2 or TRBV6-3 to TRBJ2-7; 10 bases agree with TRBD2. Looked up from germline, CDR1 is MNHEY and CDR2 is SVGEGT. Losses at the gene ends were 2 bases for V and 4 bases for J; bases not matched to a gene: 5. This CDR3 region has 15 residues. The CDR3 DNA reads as TGTGCCAGCAGTTACCACTCTAGCGGGGGTTACGAGCAGTACTTC. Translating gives CASSYHSSGGYEQYF.

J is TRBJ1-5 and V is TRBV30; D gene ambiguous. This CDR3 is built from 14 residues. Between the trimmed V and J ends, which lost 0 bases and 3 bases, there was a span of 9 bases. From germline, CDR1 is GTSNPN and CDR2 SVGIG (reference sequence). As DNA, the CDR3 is TGTGCCTGGAGTGTTTTGGCGGACAATCAGCCCCAGCATTTT. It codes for CAWSVLADNQPQHF.

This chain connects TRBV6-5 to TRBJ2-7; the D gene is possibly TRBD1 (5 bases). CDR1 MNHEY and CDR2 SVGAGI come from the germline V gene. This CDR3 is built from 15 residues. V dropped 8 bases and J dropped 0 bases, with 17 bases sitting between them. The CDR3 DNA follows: TGTGCCAGCCAGATGGGGCTCCTAGACTCCTACGAGCAGTACTTC. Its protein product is CASQMGLLDSYEQYF.

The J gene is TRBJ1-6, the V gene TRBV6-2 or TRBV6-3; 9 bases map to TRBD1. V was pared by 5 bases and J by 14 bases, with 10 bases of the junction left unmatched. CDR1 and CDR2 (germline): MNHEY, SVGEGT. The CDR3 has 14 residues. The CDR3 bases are TGTGCCAGCAGTCAACAGGGGGCCTTTCGATCCCTCCACTTT. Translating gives CASSQQGAFRSLHF.

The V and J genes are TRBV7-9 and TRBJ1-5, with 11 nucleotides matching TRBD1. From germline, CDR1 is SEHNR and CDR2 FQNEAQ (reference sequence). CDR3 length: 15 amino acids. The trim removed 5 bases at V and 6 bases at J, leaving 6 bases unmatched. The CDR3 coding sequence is TGTGCCAGCAGCCCTGGACAGGGGGCGGTTCAGCCCCAGCATTTT. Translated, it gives CASSPGQGAVQPQHF.

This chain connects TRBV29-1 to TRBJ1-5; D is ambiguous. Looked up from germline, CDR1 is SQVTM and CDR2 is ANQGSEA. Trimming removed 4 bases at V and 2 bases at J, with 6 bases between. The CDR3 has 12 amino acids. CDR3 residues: CSVGSGNQPQHF. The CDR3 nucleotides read TGCAGCGTTGGATCGGGCAATCAGCCCCAGCATTTT.

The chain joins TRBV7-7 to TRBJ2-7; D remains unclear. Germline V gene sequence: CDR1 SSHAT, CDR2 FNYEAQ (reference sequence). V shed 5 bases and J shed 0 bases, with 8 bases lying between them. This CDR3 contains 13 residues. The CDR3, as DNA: TGTGCCAGCAGCGCGATAAGCTCCTACGAGCAGTACTTC. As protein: CASSAISSYEQYF.